This T cell receptor (beta chain) is drawn from a study of vaccination effects on CD4 cells after COVID-19. Cultured cells yielded isolated CD4+ T cells after around 9 days. On day 3 and again on day 7, half the medium was replaced with IL-2 medium. Concerning this clone itself: Its antigen is unknown.

The CDR3 consists of 15 residues. V lost 0 bases, J lost 7 bases, and 10 bases lay in between. CDR1 is LGHNA and CDR2 is YNFKEQ in the germline V gene. Sequenced by immunoSEQ multiplex PCR; TCRdb stores in-frame clones only, minus some. The data hold about 46,000 clones, with approximately 74% observed a single time. This chain uses TRBV4-2 with TRBJ1-6; D unresolved. The receptor comes from a human donor who had a prior SARS-CoV-2 infection. Sequencing was performed on CD4+ T cells from PBMCs cultured without peptide, taken before COVID-19 vaccination. The CDR3 region is CASSQDFFENSPLHF. As DNA, the CDR3 is TGTGCCAGCAGCCAAGATTTTTTCGAGAATTCACCCCTCCACTTT.